This TCR beta chain was sequenced for a study of blood T cell repertoires in COVID-19. Study context: Spain, Italy and the United States supplied samples that represented acute and convalescent COVID-19.

The protocol was immunoSEQ multiplex PCR, while the TCRdb copy is restricted to in-frame clones and leaves out a portion. In the table there are 45,000 to 60,000 clones, 60% to 85% of which are singletons. The specimen sequenced was peripheral blood. The origin of this receptor is a human donor with active or convalescent COVID-19. The donor label of this sample is uncertain.

The CDR3 region is CASSLRLYSNQPQHF. Here the CDR3 DNA reads TGTGCCAGCAGCTTGAGATTATATAGCAATCAGCCCCAGCATTTT. The chain is built from TRBV27 and TRBJ1-5, with no clear D. Trimming removed 6 bases at V and 0 bases at J, with 12 bases between. Germline-derived CDR1 and CDR2 are MNHEY and SMNVEV (reference sequence). This CDR3 is 15 amino acids long.